These 4 T cell receptor beta chains were all obtained from the same sample, sequenced in a study of blood T cell repertoires in COVID-19. Sequencing was performed with immunoSEQ multiplex PCR; in TCRdb, only in-frame clones are kept and a portion is missing. Counted here are roughly 290,000 clones, roughly 85% occurring once; the ten biggest clones make up roughly 6.2%. Sequencing input: PBMCs or T cells enriched from blood (not recorded which). The receptors here all came from a woman aged 40-49 years who had recovered from COVID-19.

Note on this clone: Other DNA sequences in the same sample also yield this CDR3. The gene calls are TRBV7-2 and TRBJ2-7, with TRBD2 identical over 14 bases. This CDR3 contains 15 residues. The germline gives CDR1 SGHTA, CDR2 FQGNSA. V lost 4 bases, J lost 6 bases, and 5 bases stayed unmatched. DNA for the CDR3: TGTGCCAGCAGCTACGGACTAGCGGGAGGCGGCGAGCAGTACTTC. Translated: CASSYGLAGGGEQYF. Variable domain in full (rest from reference TRBV7-2 and TRBJ2-7): GAGVSQSPSNKVTEKGKDVELRCDPISGHTALYWYRQSLGQGLEFLIYFQGNSAPDKSGLPSDRFSAERTGGSVSTLTIQRTQQEDSAVYLCASSYGLAGGGEQYFGPGTRLTVT.

This clone was seen once. V gene TRBV4-3 combines with J gene TRBJ2-1; TRBD2 might be the D (6 bases). The CDR3 contains 16 residues. Trimming removed 1 base from V and 5 bases from J, with 15 bases in between. The germline gives CDR1 LGHNA, CDR2 YSLEER. CDR3 DNA sequence: TGCGCCAGCAGCCAAGGGGCGGTAGCGGTAAACAATGAGCAGTTCTTC. It translates to CASSQGAVAVNNEQFF.

The chain recombines TRBV28 with TRBJ2-5; 8 bases are shared with TRBD1. V was clipped by 6 bases and J by 5 bases; unmatched bases: 11. CDR3 length: 15 amino acids. The germline V gene encodes CDR1 MDHEN and CDR2 SYDVKM. CDR3 region: CASSKLDREGETQYF. DNA of the CDR3: TGTGCCAGCAGCAAACTGGACAGGGAAGGGGAGACCCAGTACTTC.

This clone was counted a few times. The rearrangement joins TRBV4-1 to TRBJ2-6, with 9 bases fitting TRBD1. Germline loops: CDR1 MGHRA, CDR2 YSYEKL. The ends lost 4 bases at V and 2 bases at J; junction bases unmatched: 6. The CDR3 loop spans 17 amino acids. CDR3 protein: CASSRDRERTGANVLTF. The DNA for the CDR3 is TGCGCCAGCAGCCGGGACAGGGAGAGGACTGGGGCCAACGTCCTGACTTTC.